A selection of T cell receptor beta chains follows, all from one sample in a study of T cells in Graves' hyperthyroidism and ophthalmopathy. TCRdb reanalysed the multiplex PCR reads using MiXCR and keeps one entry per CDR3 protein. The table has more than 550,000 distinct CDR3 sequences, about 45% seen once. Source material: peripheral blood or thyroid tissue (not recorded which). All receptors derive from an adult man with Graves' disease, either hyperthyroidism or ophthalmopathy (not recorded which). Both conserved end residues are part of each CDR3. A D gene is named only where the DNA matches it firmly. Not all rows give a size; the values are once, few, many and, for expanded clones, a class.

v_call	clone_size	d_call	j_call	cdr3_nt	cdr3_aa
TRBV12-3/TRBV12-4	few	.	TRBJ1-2	TGTGCCAGCAGATGGACAGAGGTGCACACCTTC	CASRWTEVHTF
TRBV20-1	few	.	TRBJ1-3	TGCAGTGCAAAAGACCACAGGAACCCCGGAAACACCATATATTTT	CSAKDHRNPGNTIYF
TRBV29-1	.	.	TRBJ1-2	TGCAGCTTGGCCCCGATTAACTATGGCTACACCTTC	CSLAPINYGYTF
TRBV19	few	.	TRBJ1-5	TGTGCCAGTAGTAGACCGACGCTTGACGATAGCAATCAGCCCCAGCATTTT	CASSRPTLDDSNQPQHF
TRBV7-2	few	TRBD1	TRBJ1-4	TGTGCCAGCAGCCAGGGACAGCCAACAACTAATGAAAAACTGTTTTTT	CASSQGQPTTNEKLFF
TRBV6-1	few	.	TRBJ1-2	TGTGCCAGCAGCGAAGAGTTCGACGGAAACTATGGCTACACCTTC	CASSEEFDGNYGYTF
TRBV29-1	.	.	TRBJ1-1	TGCAGCGTTGCGGGCGAAACCGGGGCTGAAGCTTTCTTT	CSVAGETGAEAFF
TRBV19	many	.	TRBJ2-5	TGTGCCAGTAGCAGGGACACCCAAGAGACCCAGTACTTC	CASSRDTQETQYF
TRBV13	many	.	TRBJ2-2	TGTGCCAGCAGCTTCGGACCCGGGGAGCTGTTTTTT	CASSFGPGELFF
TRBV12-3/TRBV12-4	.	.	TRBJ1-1	TGTGCCAGCAGTTTAGCGGTGGCAGGGAGTATGACTGAAGCTTTCTTT	CASSLAVAGSMTEAFF
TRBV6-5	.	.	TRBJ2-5	TGTGCCTGGATCGCCGGGGAAGAGACCCAGTACTTC	CAWIAGEETQYF
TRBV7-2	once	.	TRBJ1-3	TGTGCCAGCAGCTTAGGGCCCGGGGCCTCTGGAAACACCATATATTTT	CASSLGPGASGNTIYF
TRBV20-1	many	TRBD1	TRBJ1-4	TGCAGTGCGAGGACAGGGGGCGGAACTAATGAAAAACTGTTTTTT	CSARTGGGTNEKLFF
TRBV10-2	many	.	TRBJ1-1	TGCGCCAGCGGTAGGACGAACACTGAAGCTTTCTTT	CASGRTNTEAFF
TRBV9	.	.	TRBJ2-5	TGTGCCAGCAGCGCACAGGGAGGACAGCCCCAGTACTTC	CASSAQGGQPQYF
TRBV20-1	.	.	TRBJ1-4	TGCAGTGCCACATCAGGGGCTGGGGGTGAAAAACTGTTTTTT	CSATSGAGGEKLFF
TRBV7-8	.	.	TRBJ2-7	TGTGCCAGCAGCCATCACTCCGACTCCTACGAGCAGTACTTC	CASSHHSDSYEQYF
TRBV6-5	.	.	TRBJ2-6	TGTGCCAGCAGCCAGTCCGGGTCCGGGGCCAACGGCCTGACTTTC	CASSQSGSGANGLTF
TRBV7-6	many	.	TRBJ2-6	TGTGCCAGCAGCTCACTGGTCTCTGGGGCCAACGTCCTGACTTTC	CASSSLVSGANVLTF
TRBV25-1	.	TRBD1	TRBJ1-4	TGTGCCAGTAGTATATCGGGACAGCCTAATGAAAAACTGTTTTTT	CASSISGQPNEKLFF
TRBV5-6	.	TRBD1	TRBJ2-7	TGTGCCAGCAGAGCGACAGGGAGATCCTACGAGCAGTACTTC	CASRATGRSYEQYF
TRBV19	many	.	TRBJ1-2	TGTGCCAGTAATGCGCTGAACTATGGCTACACCTTC	CASNALNYGYTF
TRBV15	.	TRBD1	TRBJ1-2	TGTGCCACCTCCAGGGGACAGGGACTGAACTATGGCTACACCTTC	CATSRGQGLNYGYTF
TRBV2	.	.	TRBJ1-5	TGTGCCAGCAGGACAGGAAGGCAGCCCCAGCATTTT	CASRTGRQPQHF
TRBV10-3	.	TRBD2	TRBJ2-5	TGTGCCATCAGTTTGGCTAGCGGGGGGGCAGAGACCCAGTACTTC	CAISLASGGAETQYF
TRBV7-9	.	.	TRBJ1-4	TGTGCCAGCAGCTTAGCAGGGGTGGACAGTCGACTGTTTTTT	CASSLAGVDSRLFF
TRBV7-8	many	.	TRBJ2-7	TGTGCCAGCAGCTTAGCTGGTACGCTGAGCTACGAGCAGTACTTC	CASSLAGTLSYEQYF
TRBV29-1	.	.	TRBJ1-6	TGCAGCGTTGGCAAGGCCAATGGAGAACCCCTCCACTTT	CSVGKANGEPLHF
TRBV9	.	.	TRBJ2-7	TGTGCCAGCAGCCAAGTTTGGGGGGCAAGCGACGAGCAGTACTTC	CASSQVWGASDEQYF
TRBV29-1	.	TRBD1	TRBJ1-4	TGCAGCGTTACGACAGGGTCTTCAGCTCATAATGAAAAACTGTTTTTT	CSVTTGSSAHNEKLFF
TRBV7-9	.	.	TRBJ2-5	TGTGCCAGCAGAACTACCCGATACCAAGAGACCCAGTACTTC	CASRTTRYQETQYF
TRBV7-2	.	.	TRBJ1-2	TGTGCCAGCAGCTCCTCACCACCGGGACACTCATCTAACTATGGCTACACCTTC	CASSSSPPGHSSNYGYTF
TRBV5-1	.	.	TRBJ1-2	TGCGCCGGCAGCATTATGGACAGTAACTATGGCTACACCTTC	CAGSIMDSNYGYTF
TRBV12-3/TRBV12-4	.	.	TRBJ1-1	TGTGCCAGCAGCGCCCGGACAGCCACTGAAGCTTTCTTT	CASSARTATEAFF
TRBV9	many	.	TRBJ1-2	TGTGCCAGCAGCGGATACACTAACTATGGCTACACCTTC	CASSGYTNYGYTF
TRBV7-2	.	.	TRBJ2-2	TGTGCCAGCAGCTCCTTCCAACCCCCGCGGGACGGGGAGCTGTTTTTT	CASSSFQPPRDGELFF
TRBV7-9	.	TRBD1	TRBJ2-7	TGCGCCAGCAGCTTGGGCCCGCCGGGACAGGGCTACGAGCAGTACTTC	CASSLGPPGQGYEQYF
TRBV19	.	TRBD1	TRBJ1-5	TGTGCCAGTAGTATCCGACAGGGAGGCGGTAGCAATCAGCCCCAGCATTTT	CASSIRQGGGSNQPQHF
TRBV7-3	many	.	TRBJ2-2	TGTGCCAGCAGCTTAATGGTCACCGGGGAGCTGTTTTTT	CASSLMVTGELFF
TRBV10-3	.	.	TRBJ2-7	TGTGCCACCCAGCAAGACAATAGTTACGAGCAGTACTTC	CATQQDNSYEQYF
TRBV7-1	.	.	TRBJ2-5	TGTGCCAGCAGCTCCAACAGGGAGAACCAGTACTTC	CASSSNRENQYF
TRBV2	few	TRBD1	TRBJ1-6	TGTGCCAGCAGTGATATGTGGACAGGGAGCATCTCCTATAATTCACCCCTCCACTTT	CASSDMWTGSISYNSPLHF
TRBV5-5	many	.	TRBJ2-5	TGTGCCAGCAGCTTGGCCGGGCCCCGACAAGAGACCCAGTACTTC	CASSLAGPRQETQYF
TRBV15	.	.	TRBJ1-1	TGTGCCGCCAGCAGCTTAGTTACGTCGACCGAAGCTTTCTTT	CAASSLVTSTEAFF
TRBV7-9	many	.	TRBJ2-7	TGTGCCAGCAGCACCCGGGACTACGAGCAGTACTTC	CASSTRDYEQYF
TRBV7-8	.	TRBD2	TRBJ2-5	TGTGCCACAGAACGGGCGGGAGAAGAGACCCAGTACTTC	CATERAGEETQYF
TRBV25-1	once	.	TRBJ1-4	TGTGCCAGCAGTGAAGGGGCTTGGAATGAAAAACTGTTTTTT	CASSEGAWNEKLFF
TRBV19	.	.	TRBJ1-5	TGTGCCACCAAAGTAGGGGATCAGCCCCAGCATTTT	CATKVGDQPQHF
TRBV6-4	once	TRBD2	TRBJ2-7	TGTGCCAGCAGTGATTCTAGCGGGGTCTCCTACGAGCAGTACTTC	CASSDSSGVSYEQYF
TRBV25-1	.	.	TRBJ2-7	TGTGCTAGCAATTCGGGCCCGGGTAACGAGCAGTACTTC	CASNSGPGNEQYF
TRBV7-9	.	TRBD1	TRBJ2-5	TGTGCCAGCAGAGCCGGGACAGGCCAAGAGACCCAGTACTTC	CASRAGTGQETQYF
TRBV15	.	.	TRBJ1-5	TGTGCCACCAGCACCCTGGACAGCCCCGGGGGAGCCCAGCATTTT	CATSTLDSPGGAQHF
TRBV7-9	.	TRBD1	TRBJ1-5	TGTGCCAGCAGCTTGGGGACAGGGAGGAGCAATCAGCCCCAGCATTTT	CASSLGTGRSNQPQHF
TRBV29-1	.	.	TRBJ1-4	TGCAGCGTTGGGTTGCTGGGTGAAAAACTGTTTTTT	CSVGLLGEKLFF